This T cell receptor beta chain was recovered during a study of blood T cell repertoires in COVID-19. The overall study: Whether acute or convalescent, the COVID-19 samples came from the United States, Italy and Spain.

All enrollees were roughly 18 to 95 years old and from about 25 US areas. CDR1 and CDR2 (germline): KGHSH, LQKENI. The V end lost 1 base, the J end lost 3 bases, and 10 bases lay between the germline ends. This CDR3 region has 15 residues. Methods used by the authors: Estimation of nucleated cell counts was performed using reference gene primer amplification. Produced via immunoSEQ multiplex PCR; TCRdb's table is partial and in-frame only. The V and J calls and clone size are taken from that table; D and trimming were inferred from the DNA. The profile shows about 210,000 clones, 65% to 85% of them singletons.

V is TRBV18 and J is TRBJ1-3; D not resolved. The receptor comes from a young woman who had been exposed to COVID-19. The sample was PBMCs or T cells enriched from blood (not recorded which). CDR3 nucleotides: TGTGCCAGCTCACCACTGCCCGGGGTTGGAAACACCATATATTTT. Translated: CASSPLPGVGNTIYF.